This T cell receptor (beta chain) was recovered during a study of identical twins. Whole-study results and caveats: A lower insertion count was a feature of abundant cord blood beta clonotypes, with no such feature in memory repertoires.

The junction had 3 bases not matched to a gene; V was cut back by 2 bases and J by 10 bases. The CDR3 runs to 14 residues. Germline V gene lookup returns CDR1 SNHLY and CDR2 FYNNEI. TCRdb re-analysed the 5' RACE reads in MiXCR, keeping a single row per CDR3 protein. The sample shows 270,000 or so distinct CDR3 sequences, around 8.8% of them seen only once. Details on this clonotype: Antigen: not known.

These data were likewise used in another study, on yellow fever vaccine responses in identical twins. That report adds: Reports say the vaccine T cell response in twins looked partly convergent and partly personalized.

The specimen was CD8+ T cells sorted from blood. The chain employs TRBV2 and TRBJ1-6; 9 bases are shared with TRBD1. The source of this sequence is a young woman in good health. CDR3 DNA: TGTGCCAGCAGTGAAACAGGGGGCGGATCACCCCTCCACTTT. It encodes CASSETGGGSPLHF.